The entry below describes one TCR beta chain. This record belongs to a study of T cell repertoires in cytomegalovirus infection. MiXCR, applied by TCRdb to the reads, yields one record per CDR3 protein. This table has 200,000 to 300,000 distinct CDR3 sequences, around 9% appearing once. CDR3 size: 14 residues. CDR1 is MNHEY and CDR2 is SVGAGI in the germline V gene. Between the trimmed V and J ends, which lost 6 bases and 3 bases, there was a span of 11 bases. Sequenced: PBMCs. V gene TRBV6-5 combines with J gene TRBJ1-4; the D gene is possibly TRBD1 (6 bases). This TCR derives from a human donor in good health (CMV status not recorded). Some clones in this sample may be carry-over from other donors' samples. The CDR3 sequence is CASRTQGPNEKLFF. CDR3 bases: TGTGCCAGCAGGACACAGGGTCCTAATGAAAAACTGTTTTTT.